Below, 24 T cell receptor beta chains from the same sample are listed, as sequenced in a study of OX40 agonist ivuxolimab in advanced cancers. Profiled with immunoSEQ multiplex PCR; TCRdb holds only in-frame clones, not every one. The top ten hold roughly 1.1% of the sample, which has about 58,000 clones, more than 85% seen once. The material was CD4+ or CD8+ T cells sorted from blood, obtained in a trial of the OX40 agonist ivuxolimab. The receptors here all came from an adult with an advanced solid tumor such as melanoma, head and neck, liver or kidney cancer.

The CDR3 bases are TGTGCCAGCTCACCCACTAGGGACATCCAGTATGGCTACACCTTC. This gives the protein CASSPTRDIQYGYTF. V usage is TRBV18 and J usage is TRBJ1-2; tentatively, D is TRBD1 (6 bases). Trimming pared 3 bases from V and 5 bases from J, leaving 16 bases between. The CDR3 consists of 15 residues. Germline V gene sequence: CDR1 KGHSH, CDR2 LQKENI.

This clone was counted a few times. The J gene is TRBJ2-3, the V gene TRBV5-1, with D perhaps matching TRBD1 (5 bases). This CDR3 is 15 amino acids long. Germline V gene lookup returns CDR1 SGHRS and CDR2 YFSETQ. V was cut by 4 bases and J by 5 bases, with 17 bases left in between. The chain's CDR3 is CASSRTDTSGDTQYF. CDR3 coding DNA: TGCGCCAGCAGCCGAACGGACACCTCGGGAGATACGCAGTATTTT.

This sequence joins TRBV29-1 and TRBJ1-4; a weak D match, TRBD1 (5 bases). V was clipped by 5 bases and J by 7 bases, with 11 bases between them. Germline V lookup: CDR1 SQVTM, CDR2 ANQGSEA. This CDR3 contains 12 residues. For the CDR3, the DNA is TGCAGCGTTAGCCCGGGGGGTGAAAAACTGTTTTTT. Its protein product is CSVSPGGEKLFF.

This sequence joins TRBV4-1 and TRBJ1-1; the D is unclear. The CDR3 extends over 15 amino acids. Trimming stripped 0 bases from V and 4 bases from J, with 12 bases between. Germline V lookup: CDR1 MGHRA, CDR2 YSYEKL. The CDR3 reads CASSQDSGRRTEAFF. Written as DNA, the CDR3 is TGCGCCAGCAGCCAAGACTCTGGGCGGCGCACTGAAGCTTTCTTT.

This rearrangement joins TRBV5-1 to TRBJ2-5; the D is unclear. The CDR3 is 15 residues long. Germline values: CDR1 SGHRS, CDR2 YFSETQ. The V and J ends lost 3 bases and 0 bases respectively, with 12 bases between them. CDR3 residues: CASSSQTPYQETQYF. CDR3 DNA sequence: TGCGCCAGCAGCTCGCAGACACCGTACCAAGAGACCCAGTACTTC.

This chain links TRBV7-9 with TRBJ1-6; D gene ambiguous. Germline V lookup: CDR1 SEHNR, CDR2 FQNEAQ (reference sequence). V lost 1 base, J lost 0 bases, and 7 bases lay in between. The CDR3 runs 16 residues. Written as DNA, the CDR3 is TGTGCCAGCAGCTTAGGAGTGAGCTCCTATAATTCACCCCTCCACTTT. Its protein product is CASSLGVSSYNSPLHF.

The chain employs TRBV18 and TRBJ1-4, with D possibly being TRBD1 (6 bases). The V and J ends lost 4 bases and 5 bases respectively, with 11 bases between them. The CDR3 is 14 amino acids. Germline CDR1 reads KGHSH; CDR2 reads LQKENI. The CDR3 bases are TGTGCCAGCTCACGGGGGGGCGTGAATGAAAAACTGTTTTTT. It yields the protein CASSRGGVNEKLFF.

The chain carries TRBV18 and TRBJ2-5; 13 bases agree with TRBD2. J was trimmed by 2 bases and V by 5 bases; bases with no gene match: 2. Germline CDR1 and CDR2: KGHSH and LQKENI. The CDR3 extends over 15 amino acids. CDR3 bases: TGTGCCAGCTCAAGGACTAGCGGGGGACAAGAGACCCAGTACTTC. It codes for CASSRTSGGQETQYF.

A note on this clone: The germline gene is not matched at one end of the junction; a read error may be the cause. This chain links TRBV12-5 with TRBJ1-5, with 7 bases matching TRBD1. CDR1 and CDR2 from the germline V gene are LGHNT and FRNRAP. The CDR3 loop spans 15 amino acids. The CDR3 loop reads CASALEGGGTQPQHF. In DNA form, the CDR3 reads TGTGCTAGTGCTTTGGAGGGAGGGGGCACCCAGCCCCAGCATTTT.

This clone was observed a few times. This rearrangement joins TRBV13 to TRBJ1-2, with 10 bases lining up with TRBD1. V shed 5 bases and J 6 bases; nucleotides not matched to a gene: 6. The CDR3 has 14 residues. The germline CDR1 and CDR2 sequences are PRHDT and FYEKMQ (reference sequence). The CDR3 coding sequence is TGTGCCAGCAGCCCCCGGACAGGGGGGAATGGCTACACCTTC. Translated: CASSPRTGGNGYTF.

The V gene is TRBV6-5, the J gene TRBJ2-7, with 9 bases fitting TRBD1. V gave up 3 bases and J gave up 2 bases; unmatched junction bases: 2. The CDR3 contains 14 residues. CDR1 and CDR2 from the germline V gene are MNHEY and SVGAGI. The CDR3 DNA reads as TGTGCCAGCAGTTATGGGACAGGGCCCTACGAGCAGTACTTC. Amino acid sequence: CASSYGTGPYEQYF.

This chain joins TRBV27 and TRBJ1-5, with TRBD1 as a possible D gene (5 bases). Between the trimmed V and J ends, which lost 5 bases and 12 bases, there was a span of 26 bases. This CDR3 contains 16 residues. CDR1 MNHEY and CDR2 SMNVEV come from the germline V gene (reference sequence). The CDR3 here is CASSLKYPGRGSNQHF. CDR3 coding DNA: TGTGCCAGCAGTCTCAAATATCCCGGACGGGGCTCTAACCAGCATTTT.

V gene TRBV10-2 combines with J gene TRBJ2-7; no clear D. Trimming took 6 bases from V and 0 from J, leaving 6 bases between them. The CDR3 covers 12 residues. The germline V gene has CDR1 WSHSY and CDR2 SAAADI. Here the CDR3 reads CASRAPSYEQYF. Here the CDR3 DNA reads TGCGCCAGCAGAGCCCCCTCCTACGAGCAGTACTTC.

DNA for the CDR3: TGTGCCAGCAGCCCACAGGTAGTATCCGAGCAGTACTTC. Its translation: CASSPQVVSEQYF. The chain couples TRBV7-2 to TRBJ2-7; TRBD1 is a possible D gene (5 bases). This CDR3 spans 13 amino acids. Trimming cost V 5 bases and J 6 bases, with 14 bases left between them. Germline values: CDR1 SGHTA, CDR2 FQGNSA.

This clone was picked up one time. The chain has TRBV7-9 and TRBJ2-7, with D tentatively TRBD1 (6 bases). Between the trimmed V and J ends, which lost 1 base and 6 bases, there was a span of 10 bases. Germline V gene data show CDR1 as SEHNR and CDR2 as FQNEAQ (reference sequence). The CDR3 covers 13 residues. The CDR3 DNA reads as TGTGCCAGCAGCTTAGTGGTAGGGGGCGAGCAGTACTTC. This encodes CASSLVVGGEQYF. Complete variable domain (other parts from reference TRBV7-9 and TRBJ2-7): DTGVSQNPRHKITKRGQNVTFRCDPISEHNRLYWYRQTLGQGPEFLTYFQNEAQLEKSRLLSDRFSAERPKGSFSTLEIQRTEQGDSAMYLCASSLVVGGEQYFGPGTRLTVT.

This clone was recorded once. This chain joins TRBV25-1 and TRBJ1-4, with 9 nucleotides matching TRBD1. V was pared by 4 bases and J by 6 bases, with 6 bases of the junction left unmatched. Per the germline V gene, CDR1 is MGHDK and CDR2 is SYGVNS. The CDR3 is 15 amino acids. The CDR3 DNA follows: TGTGCCAGCAGTGGACGACAGGGGGGTGATGAAAAACTGTTTTTT. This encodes CASSGRQGGDEKLFF.

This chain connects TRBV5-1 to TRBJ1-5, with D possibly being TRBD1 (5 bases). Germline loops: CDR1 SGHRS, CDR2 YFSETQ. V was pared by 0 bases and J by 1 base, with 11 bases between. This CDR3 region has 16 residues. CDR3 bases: TGCGCCAGCAGCTTGGACGGGGGTTCGAGCAATCAGCCCCAGCATTTT. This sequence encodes CASSLDGGSSNQPQHF.

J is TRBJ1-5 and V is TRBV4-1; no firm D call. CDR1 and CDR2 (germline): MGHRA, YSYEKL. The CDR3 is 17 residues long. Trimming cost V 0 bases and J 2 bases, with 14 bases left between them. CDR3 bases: TGCGCCAGCAGCCAAGAAGGCCGGGGATGGGGCAATCAGCCCCAGCATTTT. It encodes CASSQEGRGWGNQPQHF.

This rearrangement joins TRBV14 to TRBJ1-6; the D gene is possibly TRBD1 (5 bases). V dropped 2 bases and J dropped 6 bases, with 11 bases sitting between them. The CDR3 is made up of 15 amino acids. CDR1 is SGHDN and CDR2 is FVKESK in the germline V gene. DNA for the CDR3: TGTGCCAGCAGCCAATTCCGGGGGGGTAATTCACCCCTCCACTTT. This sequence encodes CASSQFRGGNSPLHF.

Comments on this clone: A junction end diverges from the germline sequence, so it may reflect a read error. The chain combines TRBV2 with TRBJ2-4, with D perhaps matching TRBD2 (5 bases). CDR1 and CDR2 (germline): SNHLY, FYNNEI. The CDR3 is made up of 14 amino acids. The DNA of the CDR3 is TGTGCCAGCAGCGAAGGCCTAGCCGGAAACATTCAGTACTTC. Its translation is CASSEGLAGNIQYF.

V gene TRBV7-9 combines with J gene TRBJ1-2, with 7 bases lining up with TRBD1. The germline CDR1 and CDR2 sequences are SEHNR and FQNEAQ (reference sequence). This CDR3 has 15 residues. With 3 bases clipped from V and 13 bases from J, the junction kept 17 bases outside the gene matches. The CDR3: CASSLPGVGTVGGTF. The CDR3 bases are TGTGCCAGCAGCTTGCCCGGGGTGGGGACAGTTGGGGGCACCTTC.

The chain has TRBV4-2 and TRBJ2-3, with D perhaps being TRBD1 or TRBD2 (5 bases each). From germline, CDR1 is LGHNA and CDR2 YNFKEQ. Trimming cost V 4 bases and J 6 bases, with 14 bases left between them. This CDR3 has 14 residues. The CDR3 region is CASSPRPGQDTQYF. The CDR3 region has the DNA TGTGCCAGCAGCCCCCGCCCGGGGCAGGATACGCAGTATTTT.

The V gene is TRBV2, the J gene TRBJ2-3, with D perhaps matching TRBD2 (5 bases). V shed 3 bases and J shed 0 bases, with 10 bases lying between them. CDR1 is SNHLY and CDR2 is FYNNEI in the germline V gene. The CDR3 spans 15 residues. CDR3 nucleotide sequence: TGTGCCAGCAGTGAGAGGTGGGAGAGCACAGATACGCAGTATTTT. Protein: CASSERWESTDTQYF.

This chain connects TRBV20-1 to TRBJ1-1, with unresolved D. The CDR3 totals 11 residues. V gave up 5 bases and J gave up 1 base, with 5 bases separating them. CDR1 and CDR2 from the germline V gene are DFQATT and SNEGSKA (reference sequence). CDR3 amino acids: CSAFRNTEAFF. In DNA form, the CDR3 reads TGCAGTGCTTTCAGGAACACTGAAGCTTTCTTT.